The 13 T cell receptor beta chains presented below share a single source sample, sequenced in a study of CD4 T cells in relation to SARS-CoV-2 and coronaviruses. Which antigens these TCRs recognize remains unknown. Unexposed donor CD4+ T cells date from about 2011-2018, before the COVID-19 pandemic. Isolation of CD4+ T cells took place after approximately 10 days in culture. Profiling relied on immunoSEQ multiplex PCR, and the TCRdb table lists in-frame clones only, not all of them. The sample lists almost 20,000 clones; 70% to 90% were seen once. The sequenced material came from CD4+ T cells from PBMCs, cultured in vitro. All receptors derive from a human donor in good health.

The chain uses TRBV11-2 and TRBJ1-3, with D unresolved. Trimming removed 5 bases from V and 0 bases from J, with 8 bases in between. Per germline, CDR1 SGHAT and CDR2 FQNNGV. The CDR3 covers 14 residues. The CDR3 region is CASSQAFSGNTIYF. CDR3 bases: TGTGCCAGCAGCCAGGCCTTCTCTGGAAACACCATATATTTT.

The chain carries TRBV11-2 and TRBJ2-2; D is unclear. CDR3 length: 19 amino acids. CDR1 and CDR2 (germline): SGHAT, FQNNGV. The V end lost 1 base, the J end lost 4 bases, and 22 bases lay between the germline ends. The CDR3 loop is CASSLVGRRQIGVTGELFF. The CDR3 DNA is TGTGCCAGCAGCTTAGTAGGTCGTCGGCAGATTGGGGTCACCGGGGAGCTGTTTTTT.

The chain is built from TRBV9 and TRBJ2-7; D is unresolved. The germline V and J ends were trimmed by 0 bases and 9 bases, with 7 bases remaining between them. Per the germline V gene, CDR1 is SGDLS and CDR2 is YYNGEE. This CDR3 comprises 11 residues. CDR3 bases: TGTGCCAGCAGCGTAGGGGCCGCGCAGTACTTC. It yields the protein CASSVGAAQYF.

The CDR3 loop is CAWSITGNQPQHF. As DNA, the CDR3 is TGTGCCTGGAGTATAACAGGGAATCAGCCCCAGCATTTT. The chain uses TRBV30 and TRBJ1-5; TRBD1 might be the D (6 bases). Trimming cost V 2 bases and J 4 bases, with 9 bases left between them. Germline V gene data show CDR1 as GTSNPN and CDR2 as SVGIG (reference sequence). The CDR3 runs 13 residues.

The V call is TRBV29-1, the J call TRBJ2-1; 9 bases are shared with TRBD2. The CDR3 is 17 residues long. CDR1 SQVTM and CDR2 ANQGSEA come from the germline V gene. The junction had 12 bases not matched to a gene; V was cut back by 2 bases and J by 4 bases. The CDR3 region is CSVEKAGWTSAYNEQFF. CDR3 in DNA: TGCAGCGTTGAAAAGGCAGGGTGGACTAGCGCTTACAATGAGCAGTTCTTC.

This chain connects TRBV27 to TRBJ1-6, with D perhaps TRBD1 (6 bases). Germline V lookup: CDR1 MNHEY, CDR2 SMNVEV (reference sequence). V was cut by 6 bases and J by 10 bases, with 16 bases left in between. This CDR3 is built from 14 residues. As DNA, the CDR3 is TGTGCCAGCAGCCGGACAGACCCGGGGTCACCCCTCCACTTT. This gives the protein CASSRTDPGSPLHF.

The chain recombines TRBV9 with TRBJ2-3; 11 nucleotides line up with TRBD2. The CDR3 has 20 residues. The ends lost 4 bases at V and 2 bases at J; junction bases unmatched: 18. Per germline, CDR1 SGDLS and CDR2 YYNGEE. In nucleotides, the CDR3 is TGTGCCAGCAGCCCCCGACTAGCGGGGTTCCCTCCTGCCTCCACAGATACGCAGTATTTT. Translation gives CASSPRLAGFPPASTDTQYF.

This clone was seen only a few times. The chain joins TRBV7-9 to TRBJ2-7; 9 nucleotides match TRBD1. Losses at the gene ends were 5 bases for V and 3 bases for J; bases not matched to a gene: 5. This CDR3 is 14 amino acids long. CDR1 and CDR2 (germline): SEHNR, FQNEAQ (reference sequence). CDR3 sequence: CASSRGTGLYEQYF. CDR3 bases: TGTGCCAGCAGCCGCGGGACAGGGCTCTACGAGCAGTACTTC.

This clone was seen just once. This chain links TRBV6-2 or TRBV6-3 with TRBJ1-3; D ambiguous. This CDR3 region has 13 residues. The V and J ends lost 5 bases and 0 bases respectively, with 5 bases between them. Germline loops: CDR1 MNHEY, CDR2 SVGEGT. The CDR3 coding sequence is TGTGCCAGCAGTATGGACTCTGGAAACACCATATATTTT. It specifies CASSMDSGNTIYF.

V gene TRBV14 combines with J gene TRBJ1-1, with a possible D match to TRBD1 (5 bases). Per germline, CDR1 SGHDN and CDR2 FVKESK. The CDR3 runs 16 residues. The V and J ends lost 2 bases and 1 base respectively, with 14 bases between them. CDR3 residues: CASSQNWWQGNTEAFF. The CDR3 DNA reads as TGTGCCAGCAGCCAAAATTGGTGGCAGGGGAACACTGAAGCTTTCTTT.

The genes are TRBV3-1 (or the pseudogene TRBV3-2) and TRBJ1-1, with D unresolved. The V gene lost 4 bases and the J gene lost 13 bases, with 16 bases spanning the gap. The CDR3 length is 12 residues. In germline, CDR1 is LGHDT, CDR2 YNNKEL (reference sequence). CDR3 DNA sequence: TGTGCCAGCAGCCCATCCGGGAGGACGCTTTTCTTT. It translates to CASSPSGRTLFF.

There are a few counts of this clone. This sequence joins TRBV30 and TRBJ1-2, with D maybe TRBD1 (6 bases). The CDR3 totals 15 residues. V lost 2 bases and J lost 0, with 13 bases in between. Germline V CDR1 and CDR2: GTSNPN, SVGIG (reference sequence). CDR3 region: CAWSTQGVANYGYTF. CDR3 in DNA: TGTGCCTGGAGTACACAGGGTGTGGCTAACTATGGCTACACCTTC.

This chain joins TRBV7-2 and TRBJ1-1; tentatively, D is TRBD1 (5 bases). The V end was cut by 0 bases, the J end by 8 bases, with 10 bases between. The CDR3 is 13 residues long. Germline V gene lookup returns CDR1 SGHTA and CDR2 FQGNSA. The CDR3, as DNA: TGTGCCAGCAGCTTAGCTTGGTCAGGGGAAGCTTTCTTT. It yields the protein CASSLAWSGEAFF.